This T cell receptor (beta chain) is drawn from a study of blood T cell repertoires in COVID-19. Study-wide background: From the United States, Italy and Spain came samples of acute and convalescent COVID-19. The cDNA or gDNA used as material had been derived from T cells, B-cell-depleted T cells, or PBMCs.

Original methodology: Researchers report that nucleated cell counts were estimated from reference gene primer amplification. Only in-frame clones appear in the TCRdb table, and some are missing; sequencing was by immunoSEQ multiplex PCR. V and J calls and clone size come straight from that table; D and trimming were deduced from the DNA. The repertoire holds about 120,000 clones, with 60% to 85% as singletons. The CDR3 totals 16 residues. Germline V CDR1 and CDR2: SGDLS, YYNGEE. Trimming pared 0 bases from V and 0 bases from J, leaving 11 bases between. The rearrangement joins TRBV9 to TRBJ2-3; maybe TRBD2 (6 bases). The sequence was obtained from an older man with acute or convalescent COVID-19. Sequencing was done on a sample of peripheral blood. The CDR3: CASSVAGLHSTDTQYF. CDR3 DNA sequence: TGTGCCAGCAGCGTAGCGGGACTCCACAGCACAGATACGCAGTATTTT.